The TCR beta chain described here comes from a study of molecular identifiers for immune sequencing clone quantification. Study summary: Four of five RNA aliquots from approximately 20,000 or 100,000 naive CD8 T cells were sequenced. Study results and limitations: Sharing of a barcode by identical TCR molecules could cause highly expanded clone sizes to be underestimated.

V was clipped by 0 bases and J by 0 bases, with 9 bases between them. CDR1 and CDR2 from the germline V gene are LGHNA and YSLEER. CDR3 length: 16 residues. This clonotype is medium-sized (0.01 to 0.1%). Its antigen is not identified. Bulk TCR libraries used previously described methods and listed TCR primers. Using its own MiXCR run on the PCR reads, TCRdb lists one record per CDR3 protein. The sample has 8,800 or so distinct CDR3 sequences, less than 20% seen once; the top ten hold about 1.3%. Naive CD8 T cells were FACS-sorted by CD8+CD4-CCR7+CD45RA+ markers. Sample: naive CD8+ T cells from blood, with Jurkat cell RNA spiked in. Subset of the sample: FACS-sorted CD8+CD4-CCR7+CD45RA+ naive T cells. The origin of this receptor is a human donor in good health. Some libraries in this study had Jurkat cell RNA spiked in. The rearrangement links TRBV4-3 to TRBJ1-3; D unclear. The DNA of the CDR3 is TGCGCCAGCAGCCAAGACTACAGAGGCTCTGGAAACACCATATATTTT. Amino acids: CASSQDYRGSGNTIYF.